This T cell receptor beta chain was retrieved from a study of tumor and adjacent non-tumor tissue in lung cancer. Study-wide context: There were around eleven adenocarcinoma, 2 squamous cell carcinoma and 1 small cell lung cancer cases. Millions of productive TCRbeta reads were obtained per sample on average. General study findings and limits: Significantly higher TCR diversity was found in tumor than normal lung.

No cell sorting was done before RNA was extracted from the tissue. The CDR3 spans 15 residues. Germline lookup yields CDR1 SGHNT and CDR2 YYREEE (reference sequence). On this clonotype: Antigen unknown. One end of the junction does not line up with germline, which may come from a read error.

Three rounds of nested PCR, following a modified ARM-PCR protocol, produced the TCRbeta library. TCRdb used MiXCR to reprocess the multiplex PCR reads, holding one entry per CDR3 protein. This table has under 250,000 distinct CDR3 sequences, around 70% appearing once. Sequencing was performed on lung tumor tissue. The source is a man in his 60s with non-small cell lung cancer. The chain employs TRBV5-4 and TRBJ2-7; 8 nucleotides align to TRBD2. The CDR3: CASSPREGNSYEHYF. The CDR3 DNA reads TGTGCCAGCAGCCCCCGGGAGGGGAACTCCTACGAGCATTACTTC. The entire variable domain, with the rest obtained from reference TRBV5-4 and TRBJ2-7, is as follows: ETGVTQSPTHLIKTRGQQVTLRCSSQSGHNTVSWYQQALGQGPQFIFQYYREEENGRGNFPPRFSGLQFPNYSSELNVNALELDDSALYLCASSPREGNSYEHYFGPGTRLTVT.